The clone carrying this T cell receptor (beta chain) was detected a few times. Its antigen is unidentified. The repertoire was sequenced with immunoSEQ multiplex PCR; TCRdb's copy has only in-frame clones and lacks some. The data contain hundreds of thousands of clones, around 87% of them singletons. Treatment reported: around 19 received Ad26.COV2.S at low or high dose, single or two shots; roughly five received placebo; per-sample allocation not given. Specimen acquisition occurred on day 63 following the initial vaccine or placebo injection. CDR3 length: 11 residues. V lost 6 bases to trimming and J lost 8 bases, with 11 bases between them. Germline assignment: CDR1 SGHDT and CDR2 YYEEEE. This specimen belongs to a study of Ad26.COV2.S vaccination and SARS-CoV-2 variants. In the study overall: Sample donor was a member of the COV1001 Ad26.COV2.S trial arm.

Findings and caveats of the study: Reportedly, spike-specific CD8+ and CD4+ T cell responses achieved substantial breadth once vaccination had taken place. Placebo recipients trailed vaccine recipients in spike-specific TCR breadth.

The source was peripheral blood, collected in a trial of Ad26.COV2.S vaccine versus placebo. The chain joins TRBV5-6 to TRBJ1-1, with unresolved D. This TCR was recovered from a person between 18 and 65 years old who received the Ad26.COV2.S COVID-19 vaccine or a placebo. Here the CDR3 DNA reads TGTGCCAGCACCCTTGAGGGCGAAGCTTTCTTT. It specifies CASTLEGEAFF.